Listed here is a single T cell receptor beta chain. The authors prepared UMI-labeled TRB cDNA libraries by 5' RACE. TCRdb reprocessed the 5' RACE reads, keeping one entry per CDR3 protein, no DNA. Its table lists over 45,000 distinct CDR3 sequences. CDR1 is MNHNS, CDR2 SASEGT, per germline. The CDR3 sequence is 14 residues long. The data were taken from a study of CXCR3-negative and CXCR3-positive naive CD8 T cells. This chain links TRBV6-1 with TRBJ2-7; TCRdb outputs TRBD1, but without DNA this stays unchecked. This sequence was found in a human donor in good health. Some clones in this sample may be carry-over from other donors' samples. The sample was memory CD8+ T cells from blood. The CDR3 here is CASTTVHRGIEQYF.